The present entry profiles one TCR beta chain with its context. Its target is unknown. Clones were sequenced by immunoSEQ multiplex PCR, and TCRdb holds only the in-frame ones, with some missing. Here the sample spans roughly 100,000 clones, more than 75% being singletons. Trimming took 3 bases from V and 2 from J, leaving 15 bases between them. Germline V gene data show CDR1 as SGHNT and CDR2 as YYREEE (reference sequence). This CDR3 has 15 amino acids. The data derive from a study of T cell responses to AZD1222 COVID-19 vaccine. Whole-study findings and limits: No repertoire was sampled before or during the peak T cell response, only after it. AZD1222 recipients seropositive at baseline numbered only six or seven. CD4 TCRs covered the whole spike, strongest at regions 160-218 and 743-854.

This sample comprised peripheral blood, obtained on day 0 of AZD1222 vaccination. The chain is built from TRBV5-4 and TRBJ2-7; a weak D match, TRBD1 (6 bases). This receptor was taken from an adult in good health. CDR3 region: CASSSQDRGAYEQYF. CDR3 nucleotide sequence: TGTGCCAGCAGCTCCCAGGACAGAGGAGCCTACGAGCAGTACTTC.